The clone carrying this TCR beta chain has only a few counts. This sample is part of a study of cytomegalovirus exposure and HLA in healthy donors. Study-level background: Approximately 190 million T cells yielded more than 90 million unique TCR beta sequences, as an earlier analysis found. A preliminary data release comprised 80 million or so unique TCRs obtained from HLA-typed donors.

In the PCR, 60 Vbeta and 13 Jbeta primers were used. Profiling relied on immunoSEQ multiplex PCR, and the TCRdb table lists in-frame clones only, not all of them. This sample has about 180,000 clones, with roughly 80% found just once. The length of the CDR3 is 13 residues. The trim removed 6 bases at V and 4 bases at J, leaving 7 bases unmatched. Germline V CDR1 and CDR2: SQVTM, ANQGSEA. Sequenced sample: PBMCs. The sequence was collected from a male donor in good health and CMV-seronegative. The chain combines TRBV29-1 with TRBJ1-1, with 8 bases identical to TRBD1. CDR3 region: CSVDQGAGTEAFF. CDR3 DNA sequence: TGCAGCGTGGACCAGGGGGCGGGCACTGAAGCTTTCTTT. Variable domain in full (rest from reference TRBV29-1 and TRBJ1-1): SAVISQKPSRDICQRGTSLTIQCQVDSQVTMMFWYRQQPGQSLTLIATANQGSEATYESGFVIDKFPISRPNLTFSTLTVSNMSPEDSSIYLCSVDQGAGTEAFFGQGTRLTVV.